Below, 15 T cell receptor beta chains from the same sample are listed, as sequenced in a study of memory CD4+ T cells and cytomegalovirus serostatus. Produced via immunoSEQ multiplex PCR; TCRdb's table is partial and in-frame only. Among 35,000 to 55,000 clones listed, around 76% were seen once. The sort gate was single viable CD3+CD4+CD8-CD45RO+ cells for memory CD4+ T cells. The sequenced sample consisted of memory CD4+ T cells from blood. The source is an adult in good health and CMV-seronegative.

This clone appeared a few times. The V call is TRBV18, the J call TRBJ1-1; D remains ambiguous. V shed 4 bases and J shed 4 bases, with 7 bases lying between them. The CDR3 is 12 residues long. Germline V gene data show CDR1 as KGHSH and CDR2 as LQKENI. This chain's CDR3 is CASSRGLTEAFF. The DNA for the CDR3 is TGTGCCAGCTCACGAGGGCTCACTGAAGCTTTCTTT.

A word on this clone: In the same sample, other DNA sequences code for this CDR3. The rearrangement uses TRBV20-1 and TRBJ2-3; D not certain. CDR1 and CDR2 from the germline V gene are DFQATT and SNEGSKA (reference sequence). The CDR3 covers 11 residues. The ends were cut back, 0 bases at V and 8 bases at J, with 6 bases in the middle. The CDR3 nucleotides read TGCAGTGCTAGAGATTTGAGTACGCAGTATTTT. Translated: CSARDLSTQYF.

The chain has TRBV28 and TRBJ1-1, with 7 positions matching TRBD1. The CDR3 is made up of 16 amino acids. From germline, CDR1 is MDHEN and CDR2 SYDVKM. Losses at the gene ends were 5 bases for V and 4 bases for J; bases not matched to a gene: 13. The CDR3 loop reads CASSPITTGLVTEAFF. The CDR3, as DNA: TGTGCCAGCAGTCCAATCACGACAGGGCTTGTCACTGAAGCTTTCTTT. The complete variable domain, with remaining parts taken from reference TRBV28 and TRBJ1-1, reads DVKVTQSSRYLVKRTGEKVFLECVQDMDHENMFWYRQDPGLGLRLIYFSYDVKMKEKGDIPEGYSVSREKKERFSLILESASTNQTSMYLCASSPITTGLVTEAFFGQGTRLTVV.

As to this clone: This CDR3 is also generated by other DNA sequences in the sample. The rearrangement joins TRBV6-5 to TRBJ2-5; no firm D call. Germline CDR1 is MNHEY and CDR2 is SVGAGI. CDR3 size: 12 residues. V lost 4 bases and J 5 bases, leaving 8 bases between the germline ends. CDR3 nucleotides: TGTGCCAGCAGTTCCCTCGGGGAGACCCAGTACTTC. It yields the protein CASSSLGETQYF.

This clone was observed a few times. This chain joins TRBV27 and TRBJ1-2, with 12 bases matching TRBD1. Trimming removed 5 bases from V and 6 bases from J; junction bases left unmatched: 10. Germline assignment: CDR1 MNHEY and CDR2 SMNVEV (reference sequence). CDR3 size: 16 residues. The CDR3 sequence: CASSTRDRGRRNGYTF. CDR3 nucleotide sequence: TGTGCCAGCAGTACCCGGGACAGGGGGCGCCGGAATGGCTACACCTTC.

The rearrangement uses TRBV14 and TRBJ2-7; D is unresolved. Per the germline V gene, CDR1 is SGHDN and CDR2 is FVKESK. This CDR3 region has 15 residues. The ends were cut back, 0 bases at V and 7 bases at J, with 16 bases in the middle. CDR3 region: CASSQDMIMSGEQYF. CDR3 nucleotide sequence: TGTGCCAGCAGCCAAGATATGATTATGTCCGGTGAGCAGTACTTC. The complete variable domain, with remaining parts taken from reference TRBV14 and TRBJ2-7, reads EAGVTQFPSHSVIEKGQTVTLRCDPISGHDNLYWYRRVMGKEIKFLLHFVKESKQDESGMPNNRFLAERTGGTYSTLKVQPAELEDSGVYFCASSQDMIMSGEQYFGPGTRLTVT.

This clone occurred a few times. In nucleotides, the CDR3 is TGCGCCAGCAGTCAACGAAGGACCGTCTCCTACGAGCAGTACTTC. It encodes CASSQRRTVSYEQYF. The rearrangement joins TRBV23-1 to TRBJ2-7; D is unresolved. TRBV23-1 qualifies as an ORF whose function is uncertain. CDR3 length: 15 residues. V was clipped by 2 bases and J by 0 bases, with 11 bases between them.

The rearrangement links TRBV28 to TRBJ2-7; TRBD2 aligns across 10 bases. There are 15 residues in the CDR3. From germline, CDR1 is MDHEN and CDR2 SYDVKM. V lost 7 bases to trimming and J lost 6 bases; unmatched junction nucleotides: 12. CDR3 in amino acids: CASNSGASGGVEQYF. The CDR3 DNA sequence: TGTGCCAGCAACAGTGGTGCTAGCGGGGGAGTCGAGCAGTACTTC.

V usage is TRBV9 and J usage is TRBJ2-7; TRBD1 might be the D (5 bases). V lost 0 bases to trimming and J lost 3 bases, with 16 bases between them. The CDR3 consists of 16 residues. From germline, CDR1 is SGDLS and CDR2 YYNGEE. The CDR3 coding sequence is TGTGCCAGCAGCGTAGCCCCAGGGCCTACGGACTACGAGCAGTACTTC. Translated, it gives CASSVAPGPTDYEQYF.

This clone has only a few counts. The chain is built from TRBV9 and TRBJ2-2; 7 positions agree with TRBD1. The CDR3 covers 16 residues. From germline, CDR1 is SGDLS and CDR2 YYNGEE. Trimming at V came to 9 bases and at J to 1 base, leaving 12 bases not matched to a gene. CDR3 sequence (DNA): TGTGCCACCTCAAGGGGGCTAGCAGAGAACACCGGGGAGCTGTTTTTT. Residues: CATSRGLAENTGELFF.

The V call is TRBV6-5, the J call TRBJ2-2; weak D call: TRBD1 (6 bases). The CDR3 is 14 residues long. Germline V CDR1 and CDR2: MNHEY, SVGAGI. Trimming took off 2 bases at V and 5 bases at J, with 9 bases between the two ends. The CDR3 bases are TGTGCCAGCAGTTACCTTCAGGGGACCGGGGAGCTGTTTTTT. It specifies CASSYLQGTGELFF.

This clone showed up just once. The chain is built from TRBV27 and TRBJ2-5; 7 bases fit TRBD2. With 4 bases clipped from V and 0 bases from J, the junction kept 5 bases outside the gene matches. Looked up from germline, CDR1 is MNHEY and CDR2 is SMNVEV (reference sequence). This CDR3 region has 15 residues. The CDR3 loop is CASSSKSGDQETQYF. DNA for the CDR3: TGTGCCAGCAGTTCAAAAAGCGGGGACCAAGAGACCCAGTACTTC.

J is TRBJ2-7 and V is TRBV5-1; 12 positions agree with TRBD2. Unmatched junction bases numbered 1, after V lost 0 bases and J lost 0 bases. The CDR3 is made up of 16 amino acids. Germline values: CDR1 SGHRS, CDR2 YFSETQ. CDR3 region: CASSLGLAGDSYEQYF. For the CDR3, the DNA is TGCGCCAGCAGCTTGGGACTAGCGGGGGACTCCTACGAGCAGTACTTC.

Judged by abundance, this clone is medium-sized (0.01 to 0.1%). This CDR3 is also generated by other DNA sequences in the sample. J is TRBJ1-1 and V is TRBV6-5; weak D call: TRBD1 (6 bases). Germline-derived CDR1 and CDR2 are MNHEY and SVGAGI. The CDR3 contains 12 residues. Trimming pared 0 bases from V and 8 bases from J, leaving 7 bases between. In DNA, the CDR3 is TGTGCCAGCAGTTACTCGACAGGAGAAGCTTTCTTT. Its translation is CASSYSTGEAFF.

J is TRBJ1-2 and V is TRBV19; D perhaps matches TRBD1 (5 bases). Germline-derived CDR1 and CDR2 are LNHDA and SQIVND (reference sequence). Between the trimmed V and J ends, which lost 3 bases and 1 base, there was a span of 12 bases. The CDR3 length is 15 residues. The CDR3 region is CASSIFSGINYGYTF. CDR3 nucleotide sequence: TGTGCCAGTAGTATTTTTTCAGGGATTAACTATGGCTACACCTTC. Filled out from reference TRBV19 and TRBJ1-2, the complete variable domain reads DGGITQSPKYLFRKEGQNVTLSCEQNLNHDAMYWYRQDPGQGLRLIYYSQIVNDFQKGDIAEGYSVSREKKESFPLTVTSAQKNPTAFYLCASSIFSGINYGYTFGSGTRLTVV.